This TCR beta chain was profiled in a study of OX40 agonist ivuxolimab in advanced cancers. Looking at the study overall: Ivuxolimab, which targeted the costimulatory receptor OX40 (CD134), was an agonistic, fully human IgG2 monoclonal antibody. Intravenous ivuxolimab was administered to patients every 2 weeks at six dose levels: 0.01, 0.1, 0.3, 1.5, 3 and 10 mg/kg. Among the 52 dose-escalation patients, about 19 had hepatocellular carcinoma, about 15 melanoma, 9 renal cell carcinoma and 9 head and neck cancer. In the dose-escalation cohort, 75% to 85% of patients were male, and the mean age was around 60 years with a range of roughly 23 to 79. Prior anti-PD-1, anti-PD-L1 or anti-CTLA-4 therapy was permitted, and approximately 42% of dose-escalation patients had received checkpoint inhibitors. Partial responses were achieved by three dose-escalation patients, of whom one had hepatocellular carcinoma and two had cutaneous melanoma. Peripheral TCRbeta sequencing was intended to test whether TCR sequence diversity was altered and clonal T-cell expansion was caused by ivuxolimab. The paper describes the monotherapy dose-escalation part (N of about 47 patients) of the phase I trial of ivuxolimab. The investigation overall reported the following: Low levels of normalized T-cell clonal expansion were also seen in some nonresponding patients. Clonal expansion of both CD4+ and CD8+ blood T cells was observed from baseline to week 6 at doses 0.1 to 3.0 mg/kg. After ivuxolimab, expanded clones were on average more numerous among CD8+ T cells than among CD4+ T cells. Which antigens the clonally expanded peripheral T cells were specific for was not determined. In the 0.1-3.0 mg/kg groups, partial responders had among the lowest normalized peripheral clonal expansion, particularly in CD8+ T cells.

Patients with autoimmune disease history or receiving systemic immunosuppression were excluded from the trial. Peripheral blood for TCR sequencing was collected from all dose cohorts at baseline, on cycle 4 day 1, and on cycle 7 day 1. Samples came from an open-label, multicenter, first-in-human phase I dose-escalation trial of ivuxolimab. Adults with locally advanced or metastatic melanoma, renal cell, hepatocellular, or head and neck squamous cell carcinoma were enrolled in the trial. Before TCR sequencing, CD4+ and CD8+ T cells were separately sorted from peripheral blood. As regards this clone: Its antigen specificity is not known. No base quality values were provided; no much bigger clone lies one nucleotide off.

Genomic DNA was isolated from the sorted cells so that the TCRbeta CDR3 region could be sequenced. The immunoSEQ Assay was used to sequence the TCRbeta CDR3 regions. Entries here come from immuneACCESS through TCRdb and include only in-frame sequences with V and J called. Some clones fail to appear in such tables; in the studies checked, an unresolved V gene covers under half of the shortfall, and the cause of the remainder is unknown. The sample table lists approximately 90,000 clones, about 90% of them with a count of one. Approximately 9.3% of the sample belongs to the ten largest clones. This specimen was CD4+ or CD8+ T cells sorted from blood, taken in a trial of the OX40 agonist ivuxolimab. This TCR derives from an adult with an advanced solid tumor such as melanoma, head and neck, liver or kidney cancer.

The nucleotides read TGTGCCAGCAGCCTCCAGACCGGGTTGGGGGATGGCTACACCTTC. Translated, it reads CASSLQTGLGDGYTF. The sequence joins TRBV21-1 to TRBJ1-2. TRBV21-1 has pseudogene status. The CDR3 has 15 amino acids, counting the end cysteine and phenylalanine. Only the CDR3 DNA stays, 45 bases, in frame from base 1.